The 5 T cell receptor beta chains in this list originate from one sample, sequenced in a study of cytomegalovirus exposure and HLA in healthy donors. PCR amplification relied on 60 Vbeta primers (plus 13 Jbeta primers). Using immunoSEQ multiplex PCR, the repertoire was profiled, and TCRdb retains in-frame clones only, with some absent. This sample carries 90,000 to 150,000 clones, 6.5% to 9.5% of them seen once, and the ten largest clones take about 6.6%. Sequenced: PBMCs. These receptors came from a middle-aged woman in good health and CMV-seropositive.

This clone appeared a few times. The V and J genes are TRBV30 and TRBJ1-2; 9 bases are shared with TRBD1. Germline V lookup: CDR1 GTSNPN, CDR2 SVGIG (reference sequence). V trimming: 8 bases; J trimming: 4 bases; junction bases outside the gene matches: 11. The CDR3 is 14 residues long. CDR3 region: CARRDRVSTYGYTF. The DNA for the CDR3 is TGTGCCAGGCGGGACAGGGTTAGTACCTATGGCTACACCTTC.

This clone was seen a few times. CDR3 protein: CASSYSGTTQETQYF. DNA of the CDR3: TGTGCCAGCAGTTACTCCGGGACAACCCAAGAGACCCAGTACTTC. This rearrangement joins TRBV6-5 to TRBJ2-5; a possible D gene is TRBD1 (6 bases). The V gene's germline CDR1 is MNHEY and CDR2 SVGAGI. CDR3 length equals 15 residues. Trimming cost V 0 bases and J 1 base, with 9 bases left between them.

The chain is built from TRBV2 and TRBJ1-2, with D possibly matching TRBD1 (6 bases). Trimming shortened V by 5 bases and J by 5 bases, and 18 bases separated the two germline ends. This CDR3 is built from 15 residues. Germline CDR1 reads SNHLY; CDR2 reads FYNNEI. The chain's CDR3 is CASSTGTSYLYGYTF. CDR3 coding DNA: TGTGCCAGCAGTACCGGGACATCCTATTTATATGGCTACACCTTC.

This clone appeared many times. The chain is built from TRBV9 and TRBJ2-1, with 10 bases lining up with TRBD2. The germline V gene encodes CDR1 SGDLS and CDR2 YYNGEE. This CDR3 region has 15 residues. J lost 8 bases, V lost 0 bases, and 5 bases had no gene match. The CDR3: CASSVGPSGGYEQFF. CDR3 DNA: TGTGCCAGCAGCGTAGGTCCTAGCGGGGGCTATGAGCAGTTCTTC. Based on the CDR3 plus reference TRBV9 and TRBJ2-1, the full variable domain is DSGVTQTPKHLITATGQRVTLRCSPRSGDLSVYWYQQSLDQGLQFLIQYYNGEERAKGNILERFSAQQFPDLHSELNLSSLELGDSALYFCASSVGPSGGYEQFFGPGTRLTVL.

This clone showed up just a few times. The chain carries TRBV2 and TRBJ1-1; tentatively, D is TRBD1 (5 bases). Trimming pared 10 bases from V and 5 bases from J, leaving 11 bases between. Germline CDR1 reads SNHLY; CDR2 reads FYNNEI. The CDR3 totals 11 residues. CDR3 sequence: CAKPGGTEAFF. The CDR3 DNA sequence: TGTGCCAAGCCCGGGGGGACTGAAGCTTTCTTT.